This T cell receptor (beta chain) was identified during a study of T cells after posttransplantation cyclophosphamide. Study-wide results and caveats: Blood and skin or GI T cell repertoires showed limited TRB overlap. After PTCy, TRB diversity resembled that of CNI/methotrexate controls. Later blood repertoires were often dominated by clones from the donor CD8+ memory compartment.

Concerning this clone: The antigen is unknown.

A marrow graft followed busulfan-fludarabine conditioning, with cyclophosphamide on days +3 and +4. Generated by immunoSEQ multiplex PCR, the TCRdb table keeps only in-frame clones and is missing some. There are about 10,000 clones in the sample; about four fifths occur only once, and over 12% lies in the top ten. This receptor was obtained from a female patient between 35 and 55 years old who received an allogeneic stem cell transplant from a related donor, was CMV-positive, and had no GVHD. A share of the T cells may be of graft donor origin. Source: PBMCs, taken 1903 days after a stem cell transplant with posttransplant cyclophosphamide.

The CDR3 sequence: CASSEAGLAGVGTGELFF. In DNA, the CDR3 is TGTGCCAGCAGTGAAGCGGGCTTGGCGGGGGTGGGCACCGGGGAGCTGTTTTTT. The rearrangement joins TRBV6-1 to TRBJ2-2; 7 bases line up with TRBD2. Germline CDR1 reads MNHNS; CDR2 reads SASEGT. The trim removed 0 bases at V and 4 bases at J, leaving 11 bases unmatched. This CDR3 has 18 residues.